The entry below describes one T cell receptor beta chain. This record comes from a study of control samples from healthy donors and cancer patients. Some clones are missing from TCRdb's copy, which holds only in-frame ones; the method was immunoSEQ multiplex PCR. There are 140,000 to 150,000 clones in the sample; 91% occur only once, and 3% to 3.5% lies in the top ten. Specimen: blood. The TCR sequence derives from a man aged 25-45 years in good health.

Written as DNA, the CDR3 is TGTGCCAGCAGGATGACAGCACTGAACACTGAAGCTTTCTTT. It is translated as CASRMTALNTEAFF. V usage is TRBV28 and J usage is TRBJ1-1, with a weak D call TRBD1 (5 bases). With 6 bases removed from V and 0 bases from J, the gap between germline ends came to 11 bases. Germline lookup yields CDR1 MDHEN and CDR2 SYDVKM. This CDR3 contains 14 residues.